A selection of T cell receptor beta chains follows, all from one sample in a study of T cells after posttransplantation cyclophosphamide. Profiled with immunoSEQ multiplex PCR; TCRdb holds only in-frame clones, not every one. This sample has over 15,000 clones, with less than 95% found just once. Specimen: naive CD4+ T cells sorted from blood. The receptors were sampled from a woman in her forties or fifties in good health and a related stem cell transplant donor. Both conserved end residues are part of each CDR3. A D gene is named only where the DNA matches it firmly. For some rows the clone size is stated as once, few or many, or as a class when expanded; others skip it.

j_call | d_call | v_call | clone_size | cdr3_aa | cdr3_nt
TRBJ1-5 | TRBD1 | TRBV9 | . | CASSVGTGSYVAQHF | TGTGCCAGCAGCGTAGGGACAGGGAGTTACGTAGCCCAGCATTTT
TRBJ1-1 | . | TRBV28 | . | CASSLLANTEAFF | TGTGCCAGCAGTCTCCTAGCTAACACTGAAGCTTTCTTT
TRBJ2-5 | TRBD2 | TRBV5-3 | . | CARSLASGLGRLAHVETQYF | TGTGCCAGAAGCTTGGCGTCGGGACTAGGAAGGCTCGCCCACGTGGAGACCCAGTACTTC
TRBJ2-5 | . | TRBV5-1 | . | CASSLAGVEQETQYF | TGCGCCAGCAGCTTGGCAGGGGTAGAGCAAGAGACCCAGTACTTC
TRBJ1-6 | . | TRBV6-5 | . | CASSYSILPDSPLHF | TGTGCCAGCAGTTACTCGATTCTCCCGGATTCACCCCTCCACTTT
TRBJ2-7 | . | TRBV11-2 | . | CASSLQYEQYF | TGTGCCAGCAGCTTACAGTACGAGCAGTACTTC
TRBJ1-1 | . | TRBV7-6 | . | CASSPRSLDQAFF | TGTGCCAGCAGCCCTAGGAGCCTCGACCAAGCTTTCTTT
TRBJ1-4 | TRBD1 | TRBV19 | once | CASSMGGTGNEKLFF | TGTGCCAGTAGTATGGGGGGGACAGGAAATGAAAAACTGTTTTTT
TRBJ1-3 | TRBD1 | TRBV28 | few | CASSLVGQGEGNTIYF | TGTGCCAGCAGTTTGGTAGGACAGGGTGAAGGAAACACCATATATTTT
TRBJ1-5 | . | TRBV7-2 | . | CASSSLSPGNQPQHF | TGTGCCAGCAGCTCGCTTTCCCCGGGCAATCAGCCCCAGCATTTT
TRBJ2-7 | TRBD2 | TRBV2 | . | CATLKRESSEQYF | TGTGCCACCCTGAAGCGGGAATCTTCTGAGCAGTACTTC
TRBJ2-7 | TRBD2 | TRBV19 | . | CASSLTGLAVYEQYF | TGTGCCAGTAGTCTGACGGGACTAGCGGTATACGAGCAGTACTTC
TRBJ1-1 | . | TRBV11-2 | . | CASSLESAGRTEAFF | TGTGCCAGCAGCTTAGAATCGGCAGGGAGGACTGAAGCTTTCTTT
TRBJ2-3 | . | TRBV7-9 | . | CASSLERGTDTQYF | TGTGCCAGCAGCTTAGAGCGGGGCACAGATACGCAGTATTTT
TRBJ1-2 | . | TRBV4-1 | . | CASSQGPQGSDYTF | TGCGCCAGCAGCCAAGGCCCACAGGGTTCGGACTACACCTTC
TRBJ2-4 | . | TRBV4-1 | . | CASSQTTALLAKNIQYF | TGCGCCAGCAGCCAAACGACAGCACTTCTAGCCAAAAACATTCAGTACTTC
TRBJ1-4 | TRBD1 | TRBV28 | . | CASSPLGQAFNEKLFF | TGTGCCAGCAGCCCACTCGGACAGGCGTTTAATGAAAAACTGTTTTTT
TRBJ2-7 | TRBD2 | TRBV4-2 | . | CASSQDGPSGSSYEQYF | TGTGCCAGCAGCCAAGATGGTCCTAGCGGGAGCAGCTACGAGCAGTACTTC
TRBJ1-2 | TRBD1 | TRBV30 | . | CAAKAGTGGNYGYTF | TGTGCCGCCAAGGCTGGGACAGGGGGCAACTATGGCTACACCTTC
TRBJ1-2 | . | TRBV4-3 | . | CASSQGRGGYTF | TGCGCCAGCAGCCAAGGACGGGGAGGCTACACCTTC
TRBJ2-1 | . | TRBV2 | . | CASSGTVYNEQFF | TGTGCCAGCAGTGGGACAGTGTACAATGAGCAGTTCTTC
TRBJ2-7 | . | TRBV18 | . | CASSLGQGYEQYF | TGTGCCAGCTCGCTTGGCCAGGGCTACGAGCAGTACTTC
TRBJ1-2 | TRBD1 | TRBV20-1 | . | CSASWDSGYTF | TGCAGTGCTAGTTGGGACAGTGGCTACACCTTC
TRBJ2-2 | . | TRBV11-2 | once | CASSLGRIAIGTGELFF | TGTGCCAGCAGCTTAGGAAGAATAGCGATAGGCACCGGGGAGCTGTTTTTT
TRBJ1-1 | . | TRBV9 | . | CASSVGHLNTEAFF | TGTGCCAGCAGCGTAGGACATCTGAACACTGAAGCTTTCTTT
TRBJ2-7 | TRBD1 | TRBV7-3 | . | CASSPQGPYEQYF | TGTGCCAGCAGTCCACAGGGGCCTTACGAGCAGTACTTC
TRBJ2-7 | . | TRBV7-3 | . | CASSLGGGIPYEQYF | TGTGCCAGCAGCTTAGGGGGGGGCATCCCCTACGAGCAGTACTTC
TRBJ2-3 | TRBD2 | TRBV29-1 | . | CSVTPGLASRAQYF | TGCAGCGTCACACCGGGACTAGCCTCCCGCGCGCAGTATTTT
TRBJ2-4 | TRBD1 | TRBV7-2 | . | CASSLWIGTGAKNIQYF | TGTGCCAGCAGCTTATGGATTGGGACAGGGGCCAAAAACATTCAGTACTTC
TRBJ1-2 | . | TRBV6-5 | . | CASSYAGTTLSSYTF | TGTGCCAGCAGTTACGCGGGGACCACTCTTTCTAGCTACACCTTC
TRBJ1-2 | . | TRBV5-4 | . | CASSQARSGYGYTF | TGTGCCAGCAGCCAGGCACGATCTGGCTATGGCTACACCTTC